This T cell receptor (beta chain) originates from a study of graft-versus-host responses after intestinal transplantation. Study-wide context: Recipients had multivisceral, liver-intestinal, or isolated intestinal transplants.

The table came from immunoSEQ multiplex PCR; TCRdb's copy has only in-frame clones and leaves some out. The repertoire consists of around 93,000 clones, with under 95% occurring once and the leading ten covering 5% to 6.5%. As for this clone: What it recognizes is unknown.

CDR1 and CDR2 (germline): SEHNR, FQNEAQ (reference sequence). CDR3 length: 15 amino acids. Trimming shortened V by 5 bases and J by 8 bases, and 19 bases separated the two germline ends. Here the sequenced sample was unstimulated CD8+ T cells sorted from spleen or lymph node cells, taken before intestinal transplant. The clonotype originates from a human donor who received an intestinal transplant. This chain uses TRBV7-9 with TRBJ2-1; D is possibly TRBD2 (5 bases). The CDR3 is CASSDWEEEVDEQFF. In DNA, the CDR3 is TGTGCCAGCAGCGATTGGGAAGAGGAGGTGGATGAGCAGTTCTTC.